What follows is one TCR beta chain and its context. Its antigen is undetermined. Profiled with immunoSEQ multiplex PCR; TCRdb holds only in-frame clones, not every one. The table has tens of thousands of clones, about 90% seen once; the top ten hold roughly 56%. The data belong to a study of OX40 agonist ivuxolimab in advanced cancers. This CDR3 is 15 amino acids long. The germline V gene has CDR1 SGHTA and CDR2 FQGNSA. The ends lost 4 bases at V and 2 bases at J; junction bases unmatched: 6. Study-wide points: CD4+ and CD8+ T cells in blood underwent clonal expansion by week 6 at 0.1 to 3.0 mg/kg.

The TCR was taken from an adult with an advanced solid tumor such as melanoma, head and neck, liver or kidney cancer. The chain is built from TRBV7-2 and TRBJ2-3, with 7 bases identical to TRBD2. Sequenced material: CD4+ or CD8+ T cells sorted from blood, taken in a trial of the OX40 agonist ivuxolimab. The CDR3 DNA follows: TGTGCCAGCAGCTCCGGGACTATCAACACAGATACGCAGTATTTT. This codes for CASSSGTINTDTQYF.